Following are 32 T cell receptor beta chains from one sample sequenced in a study of blood T cell repertoires in COVID-19. Sequenced by immunoSEQ multiplex PCR; TCRdb stores in-frame clones only, minus some. The sample has some 150,000 clones; roughly nine tenths are singletons. Material: peripheral blood. The receptors shown here come from a woman older than 75 in a cohort sampled during active or convalescent COVID-19.

The chain combines TRBV27 with TRBJ1-5, with a tentative D call TRBD1 (6 bases). CDR1 and CDR2 (germline): MNHEY, SMNVEV (reference sequence). V was shortened by 3 bases and J by 0 bases, with 9 bases between the two germline ends. This CDR3 has 15 residues. The CDR3 protein is CASSFLGGSNQPQHF. The CDR3, as DNA: TGTGCCAGCAGTTTTTTAGGGGGTAGCAATCAGCCCCAGCATTTT.

The chain carries TRBV5-6 and TRBJ2-7, with 9 bases identical to TRBD1. Germline-derived CDR1 and CDR2 are SGHDT and YYEEEE. The length of the CDR3 is 15 residues. The J segment lost 5 bases and the V segment lost 1 base, leaving 7 bases of the junction unmatched. The CDR3 DNA reads as TGTGCCAGCAGCTTGCCAGGACAGGGGTATAACGAGCAGTACGTC. This sequence encodes CASSLPGQGYNEQYV.

As for this clone: Mismatch with germline at one junction end may stem from a read error. The chain couples TRBV11-2 to TRBJ1-5; D is uncertain. The germline V gene encodes CDR1 SGHAT and CDR2 FQNNGV. CDR3 length: 13 amino acids. This CDR3 reads CAGSLGNNQPQHF. The CDR3 region has the DNA TGTGCCGGCAGCTTGGGCAACAATCAGCCCCAGCATTTT. Combining the CDR3 with reference TRBV11-2 and TRBJ1-5 gives the whole variable domain EAGVAQSPRYKIIEKRQSVAFWCNPISGHATLYWYQQILGQGPKLLIQFQNNGVVDDSQLPKDRFSAERLKGVDSTLKIQPAKLEDSAVYLCAGSLGNNQPQHFGDGTRLSIL.

This clone has a handful of counts. This chain's CDR3 is CASRQGAFSNQPQHF. Here the CDR3 DNA reads TGTGCCAGTAGGCAGGGGGCGTTTAGCAATCAGCCCCAGCATTTT. V usage is TRBV19 and J usage is TRBJ1-5; 8 bases align to TRBD1. The CDR3 has 15 amino acids. J lost 0 bases, V lost 6 bases, and 4 bases had no gene match. Germline V CDR1 and CDR2: LNHDA, SQIVND (reference sequence). Filled out from reference TRBV19 and TRBJ1-5, the complete variable domain reads DGGITQSPKYLFRKEGQNVTLSCEQNLNHDAMYWYRQDPGQGLRLIYYSQIVNDFQKGDIAEGYSVSREKKESFPLTVTSAQKNPTAFYLCASRQGAFSNQPQHFGDGTRLSIL.

V gene TRBV9 combines with J gene TRBJ1-1; the D gene is possibly TRBD1 (5 bases). The length of the CDR3 is 17 residues. Trimming removed 0 bases at V and 5 bases at J, with 20 bases between. CDR1 and CDR2 (germline): SGDLS, YYNGEE. The CDR3 sequence is CASSVGQWGLLKTEAFF. Written as DNA, the CDR3 is TGTGCCAGCAGCGTAGGCCAGTGGGGACTGCTCAAGACTGAAGCTTTCTTT.

The rearrangement uses TRBV7-2 and TRBJ1-6, with D tentatively TRBD1 (5 bases). V was pared by 2 bases and J by 6 bases, with 8 bases between. The CDR3 extends over 14 amino acids. Germline V CDR1 and CDR2: SGHTA, FQGNSA. In DNA form, the CDR3 reads TGTGCCAGCAGCTTAAACCAGGGTAATTCACCCCTCCACTTT. Translating gives CASSLNQGNSPLHF.

The gene calls are TRBV29-1 and TRBJ1-4; D uncertain. Germline V lookup: CDR1 SQVTM, CDR2 ANQGSEA. V lost 4 bases, J lost 5 bases, and 8 bases lay in between. This CDR3 has 12 amino acids. The CDR3 spells CSVVGGNEKLFF. The CDR3 nucleotides read TGCAGCGTTGTGGGAGGGAATGAAAAACTGTTTTTT.

The table lists this clone with a count of one. This chain uses TRBV7-9 with TRBJ2-5; 7 nucleotides line up with TRBD1. CDR3 size: 14 residues. Germline V CDR1 and CDR2: SEHNR, FQNEAQ (reference sequence). The V segment lost 5 bases and the J segment 1 base; nucleotides outside the gene matches: 4. The CDR3 reads CASSRGDSQETQYF. CDR3 nucleotides: TGTGCCAGCAGCCGAGGGGACAGCCAAGAGACCCAGTACTTC.

A few counts support this clone. One end of the junction is discordant with germline, which a read error may explain. The V gene is TRBV7-6, the J gene TRBJ2-1, with 14 bases fitting TRBD2. CDR3 length: 17 amino acids. The V gene's germline CDR1 is SGHVS and CDR2 FNYEAQ. CDR3 nucleotide sequence: TGTGCCAGCAGGTTAGGGACTAGCGGGAGCTCCTACAATGAGCAGTTCTTC. Its translation: CASRLGTSGSSYNEQFF.

This clone showed up just a few times. J is TRBJ1-6 and V is TRBV9, with no clear D. The length of the CDR3 is 14 residues. The germline gives CDR1 SGDLS, CDR2 YYNGEE. V was trimmed by 0 bases and J by 6 bases, leaving 7 bases between them. The CDR3, as DNA: TGTGCCAGCAGCGTAGATGCCAGTAATTCACCCCTCCACTTT. Translated: CASSVDASNSPLHF.

The rearrangement uses TRBV28 and TRBJ2-5, with a tentative D call TRBD1 (5 bases). The CDR3 totals 13 residues. The germline CDR1 and CDR2 sequences are MDHEN and SYDVKM. Trimming removed 4 bases at V and 2 bases at J, with 8 bases between. The CDR3 nucleotides are TGTGCCAGCAGTTCCCGACAGCAAGAGACCCAGTACTTC. This translates into CASSSRQQETQYF.

V and J are TRBV5-1 and TRBJ1-4; 7 bases align to TRBD1. Looked up from germline, CDR1 is SGHRS and CDR2 is YFSETQ. With V trimmed by 1 base and J by 14 bases, 8 bases remained unmatched. The CDR3 has 13 amino acids. This chain's CDR3 is CASSLSGTASLFF. CDR3 in DNA: TGCGCCAGCAGCTTGTCCGGGACAGCAAGCCTGTTTTTT.

This chain joins TRBV11-3 and TRBJ1-1; D not certain. The CDR3 contains 12 residues. The V end lost 2 bases, the J end lost 5 bases, and 6 bases lay between the germline ends. Germline CDR1 and CDR2: SGHNT and YENEEA. In DNA, the CDR3 is TGTGCCAGCAGCTTATTCAGGACTGAAGCTTTCTTT. Its translation is CASSLFRTEAFF.

V and J are TRBV11-3 and TRBJ2-1, with a tentative D call TRBD2 (5 bases). Germline values: CDR1 SGHNT, CDR2 YENEEA. The CDR3 sequence is 13 residues long. V lost 3 bases and J lost 6, with 9 bases in between. The CDR3 protein is CASSFRGRNEQFF. In DNA form, the CDR3 reads TGTGCCAGCAGCTTTCGGGGTCGCAATGAGCAGTTCTTC.

The chain couples TRBV5-4 to TRBJ1-1; D ambiguous. The length of the CDR3 is 14 residues. The germline gives CDR1 SGHNT, CDR2 YYREEE (reference sequence). V lost 0 bases and J lost 1, with 7 bases in between. The CDR3 DNA follows: TGTGCCAGCAGCTTGGTCGGAGAGAACACTGAAGCTTTCTTT. Translated: CASSLVGENTEAFF.

J is TRBJ1-5 and V is TRBV28, with 7 bases fitting TRBD1. Germline values: CDR1 MDHEN, CDR2 SYDVKM. J gave up 6 bases and V 3 bases, and 8 bases lay outside the gene matches. This CDR3 is built from 15 residues. DNA of the CDR3: TGTGCCAGCAGTTTCCCGGACAGGTTTGGTCAGCCCCAGCATTTT. It is translated as CASSFPDRFGQPQHF.

The chain joins TRBV4-3 to TRBJ1-1, with D maybe TRBD1 (6 bases). This CDR3 comprises 16 residues. Germline V gene data show CDR1 as LGHNA and CDR2 as YSLEER. Trimming pared 0 bases from V and 6 bases from J, leaving 17 bases between. Here the CDR3 reads CASSQDLGGANAEAFF. The CDR3 nucleotides are TGCGCCAGCAGCCAAGATCTAGGGGGGGCTAACGCTGAAGCTTTCTTT.

This chain uses TRBV7-9 with TRBJ2-1, with 7 bases fitting TRBD1. V gave up 3 bases and J gave up 9 bases; unmatched junction bases: 5. There are 13 residues in the CDR3. Germline V CDR1 and CDR2: SEHNR, FQNEAQ (reference sequence). In DNA form, the CDR3 reads TGTGCCAGCAGCTTTGGGACAGCTGGTGAGCAGTTCTTC. It specifies CASSFGTAGEQFF.

V and J are TRBV7-2 and TRBJ2-7; perhaps TRBD1 as D (5 bases). The germline V gene encodes CDR1 SGHTA and CDR2 FQGNSA. V shed 11 bases and J shed 7 bases, with 24 bases lying between them. The CDR3 runs to 14 residues. The CDR3: CASQTARLRFEQYF. The DNA of the CDR3 is TGTGCCTCTCAGACAGCCCGTCTACGTTTTGAGCAGTACTTC.

The rearrangement links TRBV29-1 to TRBJ2-3; 10 bases are shared with TRBD1. Germline-derived CDR1 and CDR2 are SQVTM and ANQGSEA. Trimming took 3 bases from V and 5 from J; bases not matched to a gene: 8. This CDR3 is built from 15 residues. CDR3 sequence: CSVDPGQGTRDTQYF. For the CDR3, the DNA is TGCAGCGTTGATCCGGGACAGGGGACGAGAGATACGCAGTATTTT.

The V and J genes are TRBV10-3 and TRBJ1-3, with 8 bases matching TRBD1. Germline loops: CDR1 ENHRY, CDR2 SYGVKD. With 9 bases clipped from V and 3 bases from J, the junction kept 1 base outside the gene matches. CDR3 length: 12 amino acids. The CDR3 region has the DNA TGTGCCATTACAGGGGGTGGAAACACCATATATTTT. Its translation: CAITGGGNTIYF.

J is TRBJ1-2 and V is TRBV20-1; D is ambiguous. CDR3 length: 9 residues. CDR1 is DFQATT, CDR2 SNEGSKA, per germline (reference sequence). V shed 4 bases and J shed 6 bases, with 3 bases lying between them. CDR3 DNA sequence: TGCAGTGCTACCGATGGCTACACCTTC. Translated, it gives CSATDGYTF.

This sequence joins TRBV19 and TRBJ2-6; unclear D gene. Germline CDR1 and CDR2: LNHDA and SQIVND (reference sequence). With 1 base removed from V and 0 bases from J, the gap between germline ends came to 4 bases. The CDR3 is made up of 15 amino acids. The CDR3: CASSIGSSGANVLTF. The CDR3 DNA sequence: TGTGCCAGTAGTATAGGCAGCTCTGGGGCCAACGTCCTGACTTTC.

This clone was counted between two and nine times. The gene calls are TRBV5-1 and TRBJ2-2, with D possibly being TRBD2 (5 bases). Per the germline V gene, CDR1 is SGHRS and CDR2 is YFSETQ. Trimming removed 5 bases from V and 1 base from J, with 9 bases in between. This CDR3 comprises 14 residues. CDR3 in amino acids: CASRRDENTGELFF. DNA for the CDR3: TGCGCCAGCAGGAGGGATGAGAACACCGGGGAGCTGTTTTTT.

This CDR3 reads CASSQWGQGGEKLFF. The CDR3 region has the DNA TGTGCCAGCAGCCAATGGGGACAGGGCGGGGAAAAACTGTTTTTT. The chain employs TRBV3-1 (or the pseudogene TRBV3-2) and TRBJ1-4; TRBD1 matches 9 bases. Trimming took 2 bases from V and 8 from J; bases not matched to a gene: 6. Germline lookup yields CDR1 LGHDT and CDR2 YNNKEL (reference sequence). This CDR3 has 15 residues.

The rearrangement uses TRBV3-1 (or the pseudogene TRBV3-2) and TRBJ1-2; TRBD1 agrees at 8 bases. CDR3 length equals 17 residues. Germline V gene sequence: CDR1 LGHDT, CDR2 YNNKEL (reference sequence). The junction had 8 bases not matched to a gene; V was cut back by 1 base and J by 1 base. The CDR3 reads CASSQARTGPLNYGYTF. For the CDR3, the DNA is TGTGCCAGCAGCCAAGCCAGGACAGGGCCTCTTAACTATGGCTACACCTTC.

The gene calls are TRBV2 and TRBJ2-7, with TRBD1 matching over 7 bases. Unmatched junction bases numbered 7, after V lost 3 bases and J lost 2 bases. The germline gives CDR1 SNHLY, CDR2 FYNNEI. The CDR3 has 15 residues. The chain's CDR3 is CASSESQGVTYEQYF. The CDR3 DNA follows: TGTGCCAGCAGTGAGAGCCAGGGGGTTACCTACGAGCAGTACTTC.

The chain combines TRBV7-2 with TRBJ2-1; a possible D gene is TRBD2 (6 bases). Germline V gene data show CDR1 as SGHTA and CDR2 as FQGNSA. With 0 bases removed from V and 3 bases from J, the gap between germline ends came to 12 bases. The CDR3 runs 16 residues. The DNA for the CDR3 is TGTGCCAGCAGCTTAGCGGGCGGGGATAGCTACAATGAGCAGTTCTTC. Its protein product is CASSLAGGDSYNEQFF.

The V gene is TRBV15, the J gene TRBJ2-5; 11 nucleotides align to TRBD2. The germline gives CDR1 LNHNV, CDR2 YYDKDF (reference sequence). This CDR3 spans 18 amino acids. Losses at the gene ends were 1 base for V and 0 bases for J; bases not matched to a gene: 7. The CDR3 loop is CATSRGLAGHLYQETQYF. In DNA, the CDR3 is TGTGCCACCAGCAGAGGACTAGCGGGGCACCTGTACCAAGAGACCCAGTACTTC.

This chain links TRBV7-2 with TRBJ1-1, with a weak D call TRBD1 (6 bases). Germline CDR1 SGHTA, CDR2 FQGNSA. The CDR3 has 15 residues. The V and J ends lost 3 bases and 1 base respectively, with 12 bases between them. The CDR3 protein is CASSLDSQPNTEAFF. The DNA for the CDR3 is TGTGCCAGCAGCTTGGACAGCCAACCGAACACTGAAGCTTTCTTT.

The chain links TRBV4-1 to TRBJ2-3; D is undetermined. The CDR3 loop spans 13 amino acids. CDR1 is MGHRA and CDR2 is YSYEKL in the germline V gene. V was shortened by 0 bases and J by 11 bases, with 12 bases between the two germline ends. The DNA of the CDR3 is TGCGCCAGCAGCCAAGATGCCCGAGTCGGGCAGTATTTT. Translating it yields CASSQDARVGQYF.

The CDR3 loop is CASSPPPASGRRPQETQYF. In nucleotides, the CDR3 is TGTGCCAGCTCACCACCACCGGCTAGCGGGAGGAGACCGCAAGAGACCCAGTACTTC. This sequence joins TRBV18 and TRBJ2-5; 11 nucleotides align to TRBD2. V was pared by 0 bases and J by 2 bases, with 11 bases of the junction left unmatched. Germline-derived CDR1 and CDR2 are KGHSH and LQKENI. The CDR3 sequence is 19 residues long. The full variable domain, with the rest looked up from reference TRBV18 and TRBJ2-5, is NAGVMQNPRHLVRRRGQEARLRCSPMKGHSHVYWYRQLPEEGLKFMVYLQKENIIDESGMPKERFSAEFPKEGPSILRIQQVVRGDSAAYFCASSPPPASGRRPQETQYFGPGTRLLVL.